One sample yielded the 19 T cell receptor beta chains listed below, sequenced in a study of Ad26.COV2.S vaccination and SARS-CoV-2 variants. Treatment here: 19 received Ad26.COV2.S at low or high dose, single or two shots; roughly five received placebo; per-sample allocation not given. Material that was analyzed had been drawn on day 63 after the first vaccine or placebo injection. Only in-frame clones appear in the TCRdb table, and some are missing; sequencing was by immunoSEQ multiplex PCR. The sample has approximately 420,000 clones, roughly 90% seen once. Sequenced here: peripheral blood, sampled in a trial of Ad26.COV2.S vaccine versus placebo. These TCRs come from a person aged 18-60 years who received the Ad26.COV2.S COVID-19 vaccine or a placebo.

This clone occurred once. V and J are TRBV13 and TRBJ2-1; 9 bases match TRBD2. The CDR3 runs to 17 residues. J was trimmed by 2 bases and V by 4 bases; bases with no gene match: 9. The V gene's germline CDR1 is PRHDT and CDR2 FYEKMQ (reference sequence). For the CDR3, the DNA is TGTGCCAGCAGCTCCGCGGGAGAGCGGGGGGCCTACAATGAGCAGTTCTTC. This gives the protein CASSSAGERGAYNEQFF.

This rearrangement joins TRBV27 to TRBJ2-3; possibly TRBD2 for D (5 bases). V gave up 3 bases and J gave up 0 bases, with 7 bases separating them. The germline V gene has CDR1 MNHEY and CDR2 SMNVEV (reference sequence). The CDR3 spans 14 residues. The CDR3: CASSFGLSTDTQYF. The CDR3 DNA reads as TGTGCCAGCAGTTTTGGACTGAGCACAGATACGCAGTATTTT.

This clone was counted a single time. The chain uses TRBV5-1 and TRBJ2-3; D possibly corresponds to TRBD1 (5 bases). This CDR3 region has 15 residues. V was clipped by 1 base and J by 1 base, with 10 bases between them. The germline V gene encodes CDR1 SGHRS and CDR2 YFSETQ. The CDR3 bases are TGCGCCAGCAGCTTGCGAGGCAGGGGCACAGATACGCAGTATTTT. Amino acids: CASSLRGRGTDTQYF.

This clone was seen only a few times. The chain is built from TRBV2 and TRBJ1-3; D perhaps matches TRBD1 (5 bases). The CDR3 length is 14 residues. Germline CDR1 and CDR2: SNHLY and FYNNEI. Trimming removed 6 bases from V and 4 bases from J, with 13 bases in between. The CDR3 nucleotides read TGTGCCAGCAGAGGGACTGATCTCGGAAACACCATATATTTT. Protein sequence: CASRGTDLGNTIYF. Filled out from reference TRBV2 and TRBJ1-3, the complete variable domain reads EPEVTQTPSHQVTQMGQEVILRCVPISNHLYFYWYRQILGQKVEFLVSFYNNEISEKSEIFDDQFSVERPDGSNFTLKIRSTKLEDSAMYFCASRGTDLGNTIYFGEGSWLTVV.

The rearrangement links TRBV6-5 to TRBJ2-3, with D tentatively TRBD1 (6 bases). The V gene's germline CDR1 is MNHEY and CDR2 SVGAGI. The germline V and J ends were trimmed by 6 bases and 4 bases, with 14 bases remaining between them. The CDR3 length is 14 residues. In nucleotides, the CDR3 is TGTGCCAGCAGCCTTCACAGGGCCTCAGATACGCAGTATTTT. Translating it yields CASSLHRASDTQYF.

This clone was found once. Here the CDR3 DNA reads TGTGCCAGCAGCGCAGAACTAGCGGGCGATAGCACAGATACGCAGTATTTT. Its protein product is CASSAELAGDSTDTQYF. The genes are TRBV9 and TRBJ2-3, with 9 bases fitting TRBD2. Germline CDR1 SGDLS, CDR2 YYNGEE. The ends lost 3 bases at V and 0 bases at J; junction bases unmatched: 8. CDR3 size: 17 residues.

CDR3 DNA sequence: TGCGCCAGCAGCCAAAGGATACAGCACACAGATACGCAGTATTTT. Its protein is CASSQRIQHTDTQYF. This chain joins TRBV4-3 and TRBJ2-3; D is unresolved. V shed 2 bases and J shed 2 bases, with 11 bases lying between them. Germline lookup yields CDR1 LGHNA and CDR2 YSLEER. The CDR3 is made up of 15 amino acids.

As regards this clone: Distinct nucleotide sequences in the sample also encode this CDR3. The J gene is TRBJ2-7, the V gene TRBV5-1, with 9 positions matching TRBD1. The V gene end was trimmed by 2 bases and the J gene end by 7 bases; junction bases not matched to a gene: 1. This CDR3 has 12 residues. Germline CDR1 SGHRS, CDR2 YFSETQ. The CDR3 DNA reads TGCGCCAGCAGCTTAGACAGGGGGGAGCAGTACTTC. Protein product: CASSLDRGEQYF.

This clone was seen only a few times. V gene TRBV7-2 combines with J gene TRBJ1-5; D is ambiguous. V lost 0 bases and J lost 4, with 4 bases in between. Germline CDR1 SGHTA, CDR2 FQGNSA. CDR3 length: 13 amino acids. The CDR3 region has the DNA TGTGCCAGCAGCTTAGCCAGGAATCAGCCCCAGCATTTT. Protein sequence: CASSLARNQPQHF.

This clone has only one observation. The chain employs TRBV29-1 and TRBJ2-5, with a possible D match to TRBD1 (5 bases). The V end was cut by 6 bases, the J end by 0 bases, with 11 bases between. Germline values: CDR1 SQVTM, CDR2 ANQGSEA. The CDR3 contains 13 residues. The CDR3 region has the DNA TGCAGCGTAGGACACCCGTACCAAGAGACCCAGTACTTC. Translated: CSVGHPYQETQYF.

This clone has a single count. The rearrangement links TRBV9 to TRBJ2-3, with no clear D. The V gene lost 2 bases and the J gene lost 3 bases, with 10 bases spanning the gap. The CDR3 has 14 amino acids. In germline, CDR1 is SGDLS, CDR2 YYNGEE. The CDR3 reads CASSVLGGTDTQYF. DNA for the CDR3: TGTGCCAGCAGCGTTCTGGGCGGTACAGATACGCAGTATTTT. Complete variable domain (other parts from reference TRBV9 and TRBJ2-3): DSGVTQTPKHLITATGQRVTLRCSPRSGDLSVYWYQQSLDQGLQFLIQYYNGEERAKGNILERFSAQQFPDLHSELNLSSLELGDSALYFCASSVLGGTDTQYFGPGTRLTVL.

CDR3 DNA: TGTGCCAGCAGCTTCTTTTCCTACGAGCAGTACTTC. It codes for CASSFFSYEQYF. The chain joins TRBV5-6 to TRBJ2-7; no clear D gene. V dropped 2 bases and J dropped 1 base, with 4 bases sitting between them. The V gene's germline CDR1 is SGHDT and CDR2 YYEEEE. This CDR3 has 12 residues.

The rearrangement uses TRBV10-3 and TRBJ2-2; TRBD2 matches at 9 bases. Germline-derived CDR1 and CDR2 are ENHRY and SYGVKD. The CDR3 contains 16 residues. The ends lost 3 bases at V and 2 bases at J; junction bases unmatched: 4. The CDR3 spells CAISDPSGVNTGELFF. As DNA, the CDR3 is TGTGCCATCAGTGACCCTAGCGGGGTTAACACCGGGGAGCTGTTTTTT.

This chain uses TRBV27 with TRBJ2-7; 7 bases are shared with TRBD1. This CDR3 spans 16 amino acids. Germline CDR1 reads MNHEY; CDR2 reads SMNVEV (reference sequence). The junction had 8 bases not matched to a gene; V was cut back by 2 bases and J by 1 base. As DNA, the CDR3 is TGTGCCAGCAGTTTACTGACAGGGTATTTTTCCTACGAGCAGTACTTC. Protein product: CASSLLTGYFSYEQYF.

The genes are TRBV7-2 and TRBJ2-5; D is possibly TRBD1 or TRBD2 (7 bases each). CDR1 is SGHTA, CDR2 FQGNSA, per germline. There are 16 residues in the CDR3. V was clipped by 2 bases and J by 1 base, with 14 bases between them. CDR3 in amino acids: CASSLWGRGGQETQYF. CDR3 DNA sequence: TGTGCCAGCAGCTTATGGGGCAGGGGGGGCCAAGAGACCCAGTACTTC.

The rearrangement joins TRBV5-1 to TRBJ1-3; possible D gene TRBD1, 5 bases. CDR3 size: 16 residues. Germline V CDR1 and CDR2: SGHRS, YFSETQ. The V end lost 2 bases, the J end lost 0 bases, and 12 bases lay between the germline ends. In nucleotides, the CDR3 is TGCGCCAGCAGCTTCCAGGGCGCAAGCTCTGGAAACACCATATATTTT. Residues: CASSFQGASSGNTIYF. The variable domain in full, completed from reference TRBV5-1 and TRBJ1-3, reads KAGVTQTPRYLIKTRGQQVTLSCSPISGHRSVSWYQQTPGQGLQFLFEYFSETQRNKGNFPGRFSGRQFSNSRSEMNVSTLELGDSALYLCASSFQGASSGNTIYFGEGSWLTVV.

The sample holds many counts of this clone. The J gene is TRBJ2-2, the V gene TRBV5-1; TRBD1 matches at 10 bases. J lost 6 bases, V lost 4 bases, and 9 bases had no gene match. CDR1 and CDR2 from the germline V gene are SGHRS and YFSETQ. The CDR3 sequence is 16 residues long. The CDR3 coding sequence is TGCGCCAGCAGCCTTGGTGGGACAGGGGCCCCCGGGGAGCTGTTTTTT. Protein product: CASSLGGTGAPGELFF.

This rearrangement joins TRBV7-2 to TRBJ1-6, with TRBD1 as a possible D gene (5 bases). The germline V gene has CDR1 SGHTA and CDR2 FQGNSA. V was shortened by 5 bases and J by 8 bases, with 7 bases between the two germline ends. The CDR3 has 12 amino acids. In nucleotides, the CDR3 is TGTGCCAGCAGCGGGGGTGATTCACCCCTCCACTTT. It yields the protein CASSGGDSPLHF.

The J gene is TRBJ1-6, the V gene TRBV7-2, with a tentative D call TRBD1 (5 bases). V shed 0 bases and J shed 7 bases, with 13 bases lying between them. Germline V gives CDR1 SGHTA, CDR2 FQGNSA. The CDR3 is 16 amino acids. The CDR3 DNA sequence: TGTGCCAGCAGCTTAGCCGGTGCAGGGAACAATTCACCCCTCCACTTT. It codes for CASSLAGAGNNSPLHF.